A selection of T cell receptor beta chains follows, all from one sample in a study of shared clonotypes between healthy human individuals. Assay: immunoSEQ multiplex PCR; the TCRdb copy retains only in-frame clones and omits some. The sample records over 800,000 clones, 80% to 95% being singletons. The specimen sequenced was naive CD8+ T cells sorted from blood. These receptors were obtained from a man aged 30-40 years in good health. The CDR3 runs from the conserved cysteine through the conserved F or W. The D gene is left open where the match is weak. Clone size is stated in some rows and not others, as once, few, many or a class when expanded.

clone size | J gene | CDR3 length | D gene | V gene | CDR3 DNA | CDR3 protein
- | TRBJ2-1 | 13 | - | TRBV9 | TGTGCCAGCAGCGTAGGGCTACTGCTTGAGCAGTTCTTC | CASSVGLLLEQFF
once | TRBJ2-7 | 14 | TRBD2 | TRBV28 | TGTGCCAGCAGGAAGGGACTAGGCGCATACGAGCAGTACTTC | CASRKGLGAYEQYF
- | TRBJ2-1 | 16 | - | TRBV19 | TGTGCCAGTAGGATCGGGACTTTGGACTTATACAATGAGCAGTTCTTC | CASRIGTLDLYNEQFF
- | TRBJ2-3 | 14 | - | TRBV5-6 | TGTGCCAGCAGCTTGGTAGGATCTCAAGATACGCAGTATTTT | CASSLVGSQDTQYF
- | TRBJ2-5 | 12 | - | TRBV7-9 | TGTGCCAGCAGCTATGAGGGAGAGACCCAGTACTTC | CASSYEGETQYF
- | TRBJ1-1 | 14 | - | TRBV7-9 | TGTGCCAGCAGCTTAGGGAAGGTGACCACTGAAGCTTTCTTT | CASSLGKVTTEAFF
- | TRBJ2-7 | 16 | - | TRBV4-1 | TGCGCCAGCAGCCAGTCCGCTGGGGGCAGGGTCTACGAGCAGTACTTC | CASSQSAGGRVYEQYF
- | TRBJ2-7 | 13 | - | TRBV11-3 | TGTGCCAGCAGCTCCCAGGCCGGCTACGAGCAGTACTTC | CASSSQAGYEQYF
- | TRBJ2-7 | 15 | TRBD2 | TRBV27 | TGTGCCAGCAGTCCTCTAGCGGGAGGGCTAAAAGAGCAGTACTTC | CASSPLAGGLKEQYF
- | TRBJ1-4 | 15 | TRBD1 | TRBV9 | TGTGCCAGCAGCGCTCGGACAGGGACCCGGGAAAAACTGTTTTTT | CASSARTGTREKLFF
- | TRBJ2-1 | 15 | TRBD2 | TRBV9 | TGTGCCAGCAGCGGTAGCGGGAACTACTACAATGAGCAGTTCTTC | CASSGSGNYYNEQFF
- | TRBJ1-5 | 14 | TRBD1 | TRBV5-5 | TGTGCCAGCAGCCCAGAACAGGGGCCTCAGCCCCAGCATTTT | CASSPEQGPQPQHF
- | TRBJ2-2 | 13 | - | TRBV6-5 | TGTGCCAGCAGCCTACTGAACACCGGGGAGCTGTTTTTT | CASSLLNTGELFF
- | TRBJ2-3 | 16 | TRBD2 | TRBV27 | TGTGCCAGCAGTCCGCGGACTAGCGGGCTAACAGATACGCAGTATTTT | CASSPRTSGLTDTQYF
- | TRBJ2-3 | 14 | TRBD2 | TRBV2 | TGTGCCAGCAGTGATCTAGCGGGAGCGGATACGCAGTATTTT | CASSDLAGADTQYF
- | TRBJ1-2 | 13 | - | TRBV29-1 | TGCAGCGTTGAACTGGGGCCCGCAAAGGGCTACACCTTC | CSVELGPAKGYTF
- | TRBJ2-5 | 16 | - | TRBV7-9 | TGTGCCAGCAGCTTCCAGGAACTAGTAGGGTCCGGGGACCAGTACTTC | CASSFQELVGSGDQYF
once | TRBJ2-7 | 14 | TRBD2 | TRBV6-5 | TGTGCCAGCACTCCAACTAGCGGGAGTCTCGAGCAGTACTTC | CASTPTSGSLEQYF
- | TRBJ1-3 | 15 | - | TRBV5-4 | TGTGCCAGCAGCTCCGATCCGGAGACTGGAAACACCATATATTTT | CASSSDPETGNTIYF
- | TRBJ2-3 | 14 | - | TRBV9 | TGTGCCAGCAGCGTATACGGGAGCACAGATACGCAGTATTTT | CASSVYGSTDTQYF
- | TRBJ2-3 | 15 | TRBD1 | TRBV18 | TGTGCCAGCTCGCCCGGACAGGGCCCCACAGATACGCAGTATTTT | CASSPGQGPTDTQYF
- | TRBJ1-5 | 14 | - | TRBV27 | TGTGCCAGCAGTTCTCTTCGTGGGAATCAGCCCCAGCATTTT | CASSSLRGNQPQHF
once | TRBJ2-5 | 17 | - | TRBV4-3 | TGCGCCAGCAGCCAGTGGTGGGGGGCTGCCAGACAAGAGACCCAGTACTTC | CASSQWWGAARQETQYF
- | TRBJ2-1 | 15 | TRBD2 | TRBV6-4 | TGTGCCAGCAGTGACTTAGCGGGAGGGGGGAATGAGCAGTTCTTC | CASSDLAGGGNEQFF
- | TRBJ2-7 | 15 | - | TRBV6-4 | TGTGCCAGCAGTGACCCGAAGGGAGATTCCTACGAGCAGTACTTC | CASSDPKGDSYEQYF
- | TRBJ2-7 | 13 | - | TRBV27 | TGTGCCAGCAGTCCCACGCCAAACTACGAGCAGTACTTC | CASSPTPNYEQYF
- | TRBJ2-1 | 13 | - | TRBV13 | TGTGCCAGCAGCCGGGACTCTGGGAATGAGCAGTTCTTC | CASSRDSGNEQFF
- | TRBJ2-7 | 14 | - | TRBV28 | TGTGCCAGCAGTTTACGGGGGATTGGGAGCGAGCAGTACTTC | CASSLRGIGSEQYF
- | TRBJ2-1 | 17 | TRBD2 | TRBV5-1 | TGCGCCAGCAGCCTGAGGTTTGCGGGAGGTGGCTACAATGAGCAGTTCTTC | CASSLRFAGGGYNEQFF
- | TRBJ2-7 | 17 | - | TRBV7-9 | TGTGCCAGCAGCGGAGGGGGCCAAGCGGGACCGTCCTACGAGCAGTACTTC | CASSGGGQAGPSYEQYF
- | TRBJ2-5 | 15 | TRBD1 | TRBV19 | TGTGCCAGTAGCCCCCCAACAGGGGGCCAAGAGACCCAGTACTTC | CASSPPTGGQETQYF
- | TRBJ1-1 | 13 | - | TRBV5-6 | TGTGCCAGCAGCTTGGGAGTGAGCACTGAAGCTTTCTTT | CASSLGVSTEAFF
- | TRBJ2-5 | 16 | - | TRBV7-6 | TGTGCCAGCAGCCTGCCGAGCGGGCGGTCCCAAGAGACCCAGTACTTC | CASSLPSGRSQETQYF
- | TRBJ2-7 | 14 | - | TRBV6-5 | TGTGCCAGCAGTTCCCCTTTACGATGGGGCGAGCAGTACTTC | CASSSPLRWGEQYF
- | TRBJ2-6 | 18 | TRBD1 | TRBV5-6 | TGTGCCAGCAGTTTAGGGGACAGCGCCACTTCTGGGGCCAACGTCCTGACTTTC | CASSLGDSATSGANVLTF
- | TRBJ2-7 | 14 | - | TRBV9 | TGTGCCAGCAGCGTAGGGGGGGTTCCCTACGAGCAGTACTTC | CASSVGGVPYEQYF
- | TRBJ2-5 | 14 | - | TRBV7-2 | TGTGCCAGCAGCTTAAATAACCAAAAGTTGGCCCAGTACTTC | CASSLNNQKLAQYF
- | TRBJ2-2 | 13 | - | TRBV29-1 | TGCAGCGTTAATATCGAATTGGCCGGGGAGCTGTTTTTT | CSVNIELAGELFF
once | TRBJ2-7 | 15 | TRBD1 | TRBV11-1 | TGTGCCAGCAGCCCAGTGACCGGGACAGGGGCCGAGCAGTACTTC | CASSPVTGTGAEQYF
- | TRBJ2-1 | 17 | TRBD2 | TRBV9 | TGTGCCAGCAGCGGAGGGACTAGCGGAGTCACCTACAATGAGCAGTTCTTC | CASSGGTSGVTYNEQFF
- | TRBJ2-2 | 16 | - | TRBV4-2 | TGTGCCAGCAGCCAAGATTTTGGCACTTACACCGGGGAGCTGTTTTTT | CASSQDFGTYTGELFF
- | TRBJ2-1 | 15 | TRBD2 | TRBV6-1 | TGTGCCAGCAGTGAAATAGCTAGCGGATACAATGAGCAGTTCTTC | CASSEIASGYNEQFF
- | TRBJ1-1 | 14 | - | TRBV6-1 | TGTGCCAGCGTCCGGCCAACAGCGAACACTGAAGCTTTCTTT | CASVRPTANTEAFF
- | TRBJ2-1 | 14 | - | TRBV2 | TGTGCCAGCAGTGTGGCGACAGACTACAATGAGCAGTTCTTC | CASSVATDYNEQFF
- | TRBJ2-5 | 15 | - | TRBV10-2 | TGCGCCAGCAGTGCCCCCGCGGGGACCCAAGAGACCCAGTACTTC | CASSAPAGTQETQYF
- | TRBJ2-5 | 16 | TRBD2 | TRBV27 | TGTGCCAGCAACCCGGGACTAGCGAAGTACCAAGAGACCCAGTACTTC | CASNPGLAKYQETQYF
- | TRBJ2-1 | 18 | TRBD2 | TRBV11-2 | TGTGCCAGCAGCTTATCCGGCGGGAGGGCCACAACCTACAATGAGCAGTTCTTC | CASSLSGGRATTYNEQFF
- | TRBJ2-3 | 17 | TRBD2 | TRBV7-3 | TGTGCCAGCAGCCCTAGCGGCCCTAGCGGAGTCACAGATACGCAGTATTTT | CASSPSGPSGVTDTQYF
- | TRBJ2-5 | 14 | TRBD1 | TRBV27 | TGTGCCAGTACCTCCGGGACAGGGGAAGAGACCCAGTACTTC | CASTSGTGEETQYF
- | TRBJ2-5 | 11 | - | TRBV29-1 | TGCAGCGTTGAAGTGGTCGAGACCCAGTACTTC | CSVEVVETQYF
- | TRBJ1-1 | 15 | - | TRBV27 | TGTGCCAGCAGTTTATCTGGAGGGCCGAACACTGAAGCTTTCTTT | CASSLSGGPNTEAFF
- | TRBJ2-7 | 16 | - | TRBV25-1 | TGTGCCAGCAGTGAATACGGCGGGGAGAGCTCCTACGAGCAGTACTTC | CASSEYGGESSYEQYF
- | TRBJ2-3 | 17 | - | TRBV6-1 | TGTGCCAGCAGTGATAAGCCTACAGGGACTAGCACAGATACGCAGTATTTT | CASSDKPTGTSTDTQYF
- | TRBJ2-7 | 13 | - | TRBV7-9 | TGTGCCAGCAGCTTAGCCCCAATCTACGAGCAGTACTTC | CASSLAPIYEQYF
- | TRBJ2-2 | 16 | - | TRBV7-9 | TGTGCCAGCAGCTTATACGGGGTCCGGAACACCGGGGAGCTGTTTTTT | CASSLYGVRNTGELFF
few | TRBJ2-7 | 11 | - | TRBV5-4 | TGTGCCAGCAGCTCCACCTACGAGCAGTACTTC | CASSSTYEQYF
- | TRBJ2-7 | 15 | TRBD1 | TRBV6-4 | TGTGCCAGCAGATCGACCAGGGGGCCCTACTACGAGCAGTACTTC | CASRSTRGPYYEQYF